Listed here are 25 T cell receptor beta chains from one sample, sequenced in a study of cytomegalovirus exposure and HLA in healthy donors (TCRdb year 2017). To prepare the library, the immunoSEQ multiplex PCR assay was applied. For the multiplex PCR, a mixture combining 60 forward primers for TCR Vbeta segments and 13 reverse primers for TCR Jbeta segments was used. TCRdb took this table from immuneACCESS and kept in-frame rearrangements with V and J called. Such tables lack part of the clones; where checked against another copy, unresolved V genes explain under half of the gap, and the rest is unexplained. Within this sample are about 250,000 clones, with 72% of them counted one time only. Approximately 2.1% of the sample rests with the top ten. Sequenced material: PBMCs. The origin of the receptors is a female donor in good health and CMV-seronegative.

The chain couples TRBV6-1 to TRBJ2-7, with TRBD2 as a possible D gene (6 bases). The V end was cut by 6 bases, the J end by 6 bases, with 18 bases between. This CDR3 has 14 amino acids. Germline CDR1 is MNHNS and CDR2 is SASEGT. CDR3 nucleotide sequence: TGTGCCAGCAGACTGGACTACGGGGCCCTCGAGCAGTACTTC. Amino acids: CASRLDYGALEQYF.

This clone was seen more than once but under ten times. The chain links TRBV5-1 to TRBJ2-7; 8 nucleotides match TRBD2. Germline assignment: CDR1 SGHRS and CDR2 YFSETQ. The length of the CDR3 is 15 residues. V lost 0 bases, J lost 2 bases, and 4 bases stayed unmatched. The CDR3 reads CASSLGAGGAYEQYF. The CDR3, as DNA: TGCGCCAGCAGCTTGGGGGCGGGAGGCGCCTACGAGCAGTACTTC.

The sample holds one count of this clone. The rearrangement joins TRBV28 to TRBJ1-2; D gene unclear. Germline lookup yields CDR1 MDHEN and CDR2 SYDVKM. Trimming removed 6 bases at V and 4 bases at J, with 15 bases between. The CDR3 is 14 amino acids. This CDR3 is CASSTDRRLYGYTF. The CDR3 DNA sequence: TGTGCCAGCAGCACCGACCGAAGACTCTATGGCTACACCTTC.

This clone was seen a few times. This sequence joins TRBV19 and TRBJ1-2; 11 nucleotides agree with TRBD1. With 5 bases clipped from V and 7 bases from J, the junction kept 24 bases outside the gene matches. Germline values: CDR1 LNHDA, CDR2 SQIVND (reference sequence). The CDR3 totals 20 residues. The CDR3 DNA is TGTGCCAGTAGTGAGGTGAAGGGGACAGGGGGTGCTGGTAAAAGGACTGGCTACACCTTC. It yields the protein CASSEVKGTGGAGKRTGYTF. Combining the CDR3 with reference TRBV19 and TRBJ1-2 gives the whole variable domain DGGITQSPKYLFRKEGQNVTLSCEQNLNHDAMYWYRQDPGQGLRLIYYSQIVNDFQKGDIAEGYSVSREKKESFPLTVTSAQKNPTAFYLCASSEVKGTGGAGKRTGYTFGSGTRLTVV.

The V call is TRBV5-1, the J call TRBJ2-2, with D unresolved. Per germline, CDR1 SGHRS and CDR2 YFSETQ. V was shortened by 0 bases and J by 6 bases, with 12 bases between the two germline ends. The CDR3 sequence is 15 residues long. CDR3: CASSLGYTPAGELFF. DNA for the CDR3: TGCGCCAGCAGCTTGGGGTATACCCCAGCCGGGGAGCTGTTTTTT.

V gene TRBV6-1 combines with J gene TRBJ2-2; TRBD2 might be the D (7 bases). The CDR3 extends over 15 amino acids. Per the germline V gene, CDR1 is MNHNS and CDR2 is SASEGT. Trimming took off 8 bases at V and 0 bases at J, with 13 bases between the two ends. The CDR3 is CASVGGATNTGELFF. The CDR3 bases are TGTGCCAGCGTAGGGGGGGCCACGAACACCGGGGAGCTGTTTTTT.

CDR3 sequence (DNA): TGCGCCAGCAGCCAAGCTCAGGGGGTCAATCAGCCCCAGCATTTT. This sequence encodes CASSQAQGVNQPQHF. This chain uses TRBV4-1 with TRBJ1-5; TRBD1 matches 7 bases. With 1 base clipped from V and 3 bases from J, the junction kept 3 bases outside the gene matches. The CDR3 totals 15 residues. Germline lookup yields CDR1 MGHRA and CDR2 YSYEKL.

CDR3 protein: CASSRSGRITQETQYF. The CDR3 nucleotides are TGTGCCAGCAGCCGTAGCGGGAGGATTACCCAAGAGACCCAGTACTTC. This chain links TRBV5-4 with TRBJ2-5; 10 nucleotides line up with TRBD2. The CDR3 length is 16 residues. V shed 4 bases and J 1 base; nucleotides not matched to a gene: 7. Germline-derived CDR1 and CDR2 are SGHNT and YYREEE (reference sequence).

The chain employs TRBV7-9 and TRBJ2-5; the match to TRBD1 covers 8 bases. CDR3 length equals 18 residues. Per the germline V gene, CDR1 is SEHNR and CDR2 is FQNEAQ (reference sequence). The V and J ends lost 4 bases and 5 bases, in that order; junction bases with no gene match: 18. The CDR3 sequence: CASSSGPARGRFGETQYF. CDR3 DNA: TGTGCCAGCAGCTCAGGTCCTGCCAGGGGGCGATTTGGGGAGACCCAGTACTTC.

V and J are TRBV7-6 and TRBJ2-1; perhaps TRBD2 as D (6 bases). In germline, CDR1 is SGHVS, CDR2 FNYEAQ. This CDR3 is 15 amino acids long. The V gene lost 6 bases and the J gene lost 9 bases, with 21 bases spanning the gap. This CDR3 is CASSAVEGLIREQFF. In DNA, the CDR3 is TGTGCCAGCAGTGCGGTGGAGGGCCTCATCCGTGAGCAGTTCTTC.

The table lists this clone with a count of one. The rearrangement joins TRBV28 to TRBJ2-1; D is ambiguous. The CDR3 covers 14 residues. Germline CDR1 and CDR2: MDHEN and SYDVKM. The germline V and J ends were trimmed by 2 bases and 0 bases, with 5 bases remaining between them. CDR3 DNA: TGTGCCAGCAGTTTACAGGCCTCCTACAATGAGCAGTTCTTC. Its translation is CASSLQASYNEQFF. The full variable domain, with the rest looked up from reference TRBV28 and TRBJ2-1, is DVKVTQSSRYLVKRTGEKVFLECVQDMDHENMFWYRQDPGLGLRLIYFSYDVKMKEKGDIPEGYSVSREKKERFSLILESASTNQTSMYLCASSLQASYNEQFFGPGTRLTVL.

In DNA form, the CDR3 reads TGTGCCAGCAGGACCTACGGGGGAGGCTCCTACGAGCAGTACTTC. Translated: CASRTYGGGSYEQYF. The chain joins TRBV27 to TRBJ2-7, with a possible D match to TRBD2 (6 bases). Germline loops: CDR1 MNHEY, CDR2 SMNVEV (reference sequence). The CDR3 is 15 residues long. Trimming stripped 6 bases from V and 0 bases from J, with 15 bases between.

This clone came up once. The chain joins TRBV11-3 to TRBJ2-1; 7 positions match TRBD2. J was trimmed by 4 bases and V by 7 bases; bases with no gene match: 7. The CDR3 has 14 residues. CDR1 and CDR2 from the germline V gene are SGHNT and YENEEA. CDR3 loop: CASNLGLVYNEQFF. The DNA of the CDR3 is TGTGCCAGCAACCTAGGACTAGTTTACAATGAGCAGTTCTTC.

The chain carries TRBV7-9 and TRBJ2-1; 12 nucleotides match TRBD2. The junction had 6 bases not matched to a gene; V was cut back by 4 bases and J by 2 bases. The CDR3 loop spans 17 amino acids. Germline loops: CDR1 SEHNR, CDR2 FQNEAQ (reference sequence). CDR3 in DNA: TGTGCCAGCAGCTCCAGGACTAGCGGGGTTACCTACAATGAGCAGTTCTTC. It is translated as CASSSRTSGVTYNEQFF.

The V call is TRBV5-4, the J call TRBJ2-5; 12 bases line up with TRBD2. The DNA end favors TRBJ2-7, so the J call may be wrong. Germline CDR1 is SGHNT and CDR2 is YYREEE (reference sequence). CDR3 length: 15 amino acids. The CDR3 here is CASSLGTSGTYEQYF. The CDR3 region has the DNA TGTGCCAGCAGCTTGGGGACTAGCGGGACCTACGAGCAGTACTTC.

This clone was counted between two and nine times. V gene TRBV19 combines with J gene TRBJ2-7; D might be TRBD2 (7 bases). Germline V gives CDR1 LNHDA, CDR2 SQIVND (reference sequence). The CDR3 loop spans 15 amino acids. Trimming left V 6 bases short and J 2 bases short, with 17 bases between. The CDR3 sequence is CASSPDRGAAYEQYF. The CDR3 bases are TGTGCCAGTAGCCCTGATCGGGGGGCGGCCTACGAGCAGTACTTC. The whole variable domain, remainder taken from reference TRBV19 and TRBJ2-7, is DGGITQSPKYLFRKEGQNVTLSCEQNLNHDAMYWYRQDPGQGLRLIYYSQIVNDFQKGDIAEGYSVSREKKESFPLTVTSAQKNPTAFYLCASSPDRGAAYEQYFGPGTRLTVT.

This rearrangement joins TRBV27 to TRBJ1-2; D is perhaps TRBD1 (6 bases). The germline V and J ends were trimmed by 0 bases and 6 bases, with 17 bases remaining between them. This CDR3 is built from 16 residues. Germline loops: CDR1 MNHEY, CDR2 SMNVEV (reference sequence). CDR3 in amino acids: CASSLSPQGRGDGYTF. The CDR3 DNA sequence: TGTGCCAGCAGTTTATCACCTCAGGGGCGAGGAGATGGCTACACCTTC.

On this clone itself: Other DNA sequences in this sample translate to the same CDR3. This chain uses TRBV7-3 with TRBJ2-1; D remains ambiguous. The germline V gene has CDR1 SGHTA and CDR2 FQGTGA. CDR3 length: 15 residues. V dropped 0 bases and J dropped 0 bases, with 6 bases sitting between them. CDR3: CASSLTGSSYNEQFF. CDR3 DNA sequence: TGTGCCAGCAGCTTAACTGGCAGCTCCTACAATGAGCAGTTCTTC.

V usage is TRBV10-3 and J usage is TRBJ1-1, with a tentative D call TRBD1 (5 bases). Germline lookup yields CDR1 ENHRY and CDR2 SYGVKD. Trimming took off 3 bases at V and 4 bases at J, with 15 bases between the two ends. This CDR3 is built from 15 residues. CDR3 bases: TGTGCCATCAGTGACCCCGGGACTGCATTCACTGAAGCTTTCTTT. Translation gives CAISDPGTAFTEAFF.

The chain recombines TRBV28 with TRBJ2-1; no firm D call. Deletions cut 6 bases from V and 4 bases from J, with 10 bases between. The CDR3 spans 13 residues. In germline, CDR1 is MDHEN, CDR2 SYDVKM. CDR3 bases: TGTGCCAGCAGCATGATACAGTACAATGAGCAGTTCTTC. Its translation is CASSMIQYNEQFF.

The CDR3 nucleotides read TGCGCCAGCAGCGCCACAACAGGGGTCCAAACCTACGAGCAGTACTTC. Its translation: CASSATTGVQTYEQYF. The chain links TRBV5-1 to TRBJ2-7; 7 positions match TRBD1. Germline V CDR1 and CDR2: SGHRS, YFSETQ. V gave up 4 bases and J gave up 2 bases; unmatched junction bases: 12. CDR3 length: 16 residues.

Turning to this clone: Germline and junction disagree at one end, which may indicate a read error. The chain recombines TRBV7-9 with TRBJ1-2, with TRBD1 matching 9 bases. CDR3 length: 15 amino acids. CDR1 SEHNR and CDR2 FQNEAQ come from the germline V gene (reference sequence). Here the CDR3 DNA reads TGTTCCAGCACCATAGGGACAGGGACTAACTATGGCTACACCTTC. Translating gives CSSTIGTGTNYGYTF.

V and J are TRBV11-2 and TRBJ2-1; D perhaps matches TRBD2 (5 bases). Germline-derived CDR1 and CDR2 are SGHAT and FQNNGV. CDR3 size: 12 residues. Trimming took off 4 bases at V and 7 bases at J, with 8 bases between the two ends. Here the CDR3 reads CASSSLENEQFF. In DNA, the CDR3 is TGTGCCAGCAGCTCACTAGAGAATGAGCAGTTCTTC.

This chain uses TRBV5-1 with TRBJ1-2; no firm D call. The V and J ends lost 0 bases and 1 base respectively, with 7 bases between them. The germline V gene has CDR1 SGHRS and CDR2 YFSETQ. The CDR3 spans 14 residues. In DNA form, the CDR3 reads TGCGCCAGCAGCTTGGAGCCGATTAACTATGGCTACACCTTC. Amino acid sequence: CASSLEPINYGYTF.

Regarding this clone: Other DNA sequences from this sample encode an identical CDR3 as well. The J gene is TRBJ2-7, the V gene TRBV27, with D possibly matching TRBD2 (6 bases). V lost 3 bases, J lost 3 bases, and 12 bases lay in between. CDR1 MNHEY and CDR2 SMNVEV come from the germline V gene (reference sequence). CDR3 length: 14 residues. The CDR3 loop reads CASSFGGSSYEQYF. As DNA, the CDR3 is TGTGCCAGCAGTTTCGGGGGTTCAAGCTACGAGCAGTACTTC.